Below are 9 T cell receptor beta chains sequenced from a single sample in a study of blood T cell repertoires in COVID-19. Assay: immunoSEQ multiplex PCR; the TCRdb copy retains only in-frame clones and omits some. The sample lists 25,000 to 40,000 clones, roughly 89% seen once, with roughly 13% in the top ten. Specimen: peripheral blood. The receptor set was obtained from a man aged 70-80 years with active COVID-19.

The J gene is TRBJ2-5, the V gene TRBV6-2 or TRBV6-3, with unresolved D. CDR3 length equals 13 residues. Trimming stripped 2 bases from V and 2 bases from J, with 6 bases between. The germline V gene has CDR1 MNHEY and CDR2 SVGEGT. The chain's CDR3 is CASSYGSQETQYF. CDR3 coding DNA: TGTGCCAGCAGTTACGGCAGTCAAGAGACCCAGTACTTC.

The chain employs TRBV6-2 or TRBV6-3 and TRBJ1-1; D not resolved. CDR1 and CDR2 (germline): MNHEY, SVGEGT. V shed 6 bases and J shed 3 bases, with 11 bases lying between them. This CDR3 is 13 amino acids long. CDR3 in DNA: TGTGCCAGCAGCCTAAACGGGGACACTGAAGCTTTCTTT. Its translation: CASSLNGDTEAFF.

V usage is TRBV30 and J usage is TRBJ2-3; 13 bases are shared with TRBD2. CDR3 size: 17 residues. Looked up from germline, CDR1 is GTSNPN and CDR2 is SVGIG (reference sequence). The ends lost 0 bases at V and 4 bases at J; junction bases unmatched: 7. This CDR3 reads CAWSVGRTSGSADTQYF. Written as DNA, the CDR3 is TGTGCCTGGAGTGTGGGTCGGACTAGCGGGAGTGCAGATACGCAGTATTTT.

The chain joins TRBV6-2 or TRBV6-3 to TRBJ1-5, with TRBD1 as a possible D gene (6 bases). The CDR3 totals 15 residues. Germline V gene lookup returns CDR1 MNHEY and CDR2 SVGEGT. V shed 0 bases and J shed 1 base, with 7 bases lying between them. Here the CDR3 reads CASSYSGQSNQPQHF. The CDR3 DNA sequence: TGTGCCAGCAGTTACTCAGGACAGAGCAATCAGCCCCAGCATTTT.

The chain recombines TRBV5-4 with TRBJ2-3; 7 bases are a match to TRBD1. J was trimmed by 0 bases and V by 0 bases; bases with no gene match: 4. Germline V lookup: CDR1 SGHNT, CDR2 YYREEE (reference sequence). The CDR3 extends over 16 amino acids. The DNA for the CDR3 is TGTGCCAGCAGCTTGGAGTACAGGGGAAGCACAGATACGCAGTATTTT. Residues: CASSLEYRGSTDTQYF.

The V gene is TRBV6-5, the J gene TRBJ2-7, with 10 bases matching TRBD2. This CDR3 contains 15 residues. The V gene end was trimmed by 5 bases and the J gene end by 0 bases; junction bases not matched to a gene: 4. Germline V gene data show CDR1 as MNHEY and CDR2 as SVGAGI. The CDR3 coding sequence is TGTGCCAGCAGTCTAGCGGGAGAAAGCTCCTACGAGCAGTACTTC. Translation: CASSLAGESSYEQYF.

The chain has TRBV18 and TRBJ1-1; D remains unclear. Germline CDR1 KGHSH, CDR2 LQKENI. The V end lost 2 bases, the J end lost 1 base, and 14 bases lay between the germline ends. This CDR3 contains 16 residues. The CDR3 is CASSPSPGVENTEAFF. The CDR3 nucleotides are TGTGCCAGCTCACCATCACCAGGTGTGGAGAACACTGAAGCTTTCTTT.

This chain uses TRBV5-1 with TRBJ2-6, with D hard to call. V lost 0 bases and J 2 bases, leaving 6 bases between the germline ends. The germline V gene encodes CDR1 SGHRS and CDR2 YFSETQ. This CDR3 has 15 amino acids. CDR3 in amino acids: CASSLGAPGANVLTF. The DNA for the CDR3 is TGCGCCAGCAGCTTGGGGGCCCCTGGGGCCAACGTCCTGACTTTC.

The chain combines TRBV27 with TRBJ1-5; TRBD1 is a possible D gene (5 bases). Germline CDR1 is MNHEY and CDR2 is SMNVEV (reference sequence). This CDR3 has 14 amino acids. Trimming took 3 bases from V and 5 from J, leaving 11 bases between them. The CDR3 protein is CASSFYQGHQPQHF. CDR3 in DNA: TGTGCCAGCAGTTTTTACCAGGGCCATCAGCCCCAGCATTTT.